The rows below give T cell receptor beta chains drawn from one sample of a study of human T cells and chemical hapten exposure. TCRdb re-called the RACE reads with MiXCR, one entry per CDR3 protein. The profile shows around 350,000 distinct CDR3 sequences, around 5.5% of them singletons. The sequencing used whole blood, collected in connection with sensitization to the hapten diphenylcyclopropenone (DPC). Every receptor here comes from a woman younger than 35 with alopecia areata. Some clones in this sample may be carry-over from other donors' samples. The CDR3 runs from the conserved cysteine through the conserved F or W. Fields, in order: J gene, V gene, clone size, CDR3 protein. Size values are once, few and many counts, or a class for expanded clones, and some rows have none.

TRBJ2-3,TRBV6-1,-,CASRSLAGGRLDTQYF
TRBJ2-7,TRBV5-1,few,CASSPDVGDIYEQYF
TRBJ2-3,TRBV19,-,CASSQGQTGTDTQYF
TRBJ2-4,TRBV15,many,CATSSSTGGMDIQYF
TRBJ1-5,TRBV12-3/TRBV12-4,few,CATSRQGNQPQHF
TRBJ2-7,TRBV4-2,many,CASSQEGDTSYEQYF
TRBJ2-1,TRBV24-1,few,CATSVEGREQFF
TRBJ1-1,TRBV7-9,-,CANLTGRGRVTEAFF
TRBJ2-3,TRBV7-9,few,CASSLVSGTDTDTQYF
TRBJ2-4,TRBV6-2/TRBV6-3,many,CASRGLLLAKNIQYF
TRBJ1-2,TRBV7-9,-,CASSLGQDFRYGYTF
TRBJ2-3,TRBV7-2,few,CASSLTSGVYTDTQYF
TRBJ1-2,TRBV14,many,CASSAGLGGYGYTF